This record covers a single T cell receptor beta chain. Its cognate antigen has yet to be identified. Base qualities were left out, and no much larger clone turns up one base away. The data belong to a study of blood T cell repertoires in COVID-19 (dated by TCRdb to the early 2020s). General notes on the study: Samples covering the acute and convalescent phases of COVID-19 were provided by collaborators in the United States, Italy and Spain. The prospective study material was composed of cDNA or gDNA derived from T cells, B-cell-depleted T cells, or PBMCs. The dataset comprised deeply sampled blood TCRbeta repertoires from subjects exposed to, actively infected with, or recovered from COVID-19. The repertoires were made available in a free public database intended to serve as a resource for research on the immune response to SARS-CoV-2. The samples were drawn from two sources: the first 160 participants of the ongoing ImmuneRACE study, and fewer than 1,500 subjects contributed by 6 global collaborators. Nearly every sample came with metadata listing a de-identified subject ID, COVID-19 status, age in years and sex. HLA class I and class II types, where available, came from metadata supplied by the sample provider rather than from assay-based typing. The paper as a whole reports these results and caveats: The quantity of clinical and demographic metadata differed by source and by participant and was supplied without curation.

The germline V gene yields MGHRA for CDR1 and YSYEKL for CDR2. From the cysteine through the phenylalanine, the CDR3 covers 16 amino acids. Of all the DNA, just the CDR3 is kept, 48 bases in frame from base 1. V is shortened by 2 bases, J by 3 bases, and the region joining them spans 14 bases. TCRbeta CDR3 regions were amplified from genomic DNA using the immunoSEQ Assay, a bias-controlled multiplex PCR. Per the authors' processing: Within the assay, amplification of reference gene primers was used to estimate how many nucleated cells each sample contained. To quantify the absolute abundance of each unique TCRbeta CDR3 rearrangement, sequence reads were collapsed and filtered. For each sample, productive Simpson clonality was calculated as the square root of Simpson's diversity index over productive rearrangements. This immuneACCESS table, as held by TCRdb, lists in-frame sequences with V and J called but not all clones. Of the missing ones, under half trace to an unresolved V gene in checked studies; the others have no known cause. V and J calls and clone size follow that table, whereas D and trimming were derived from the DNA. The sample yields approximately 150,000 clones; roughly 90% were counted once. About 1.5% of the sample goes to the ten largest clones.

Each collaborating institution followed its own protocols to collect whole blood in K2EDTA tubes. For TCRbeta analysis, collaborators shipped samples as frozen whole blood, isolated PBMCs, or DNA extracted from either of those sample types. This sequence originates from a human donor in a cohort sampled during active COVID-19. This receptor chain uses TRBV4-1 and TRBJ1-3; the D gene assignment is ambiguous. The sequenced sample was peripheral blood. The CDR3 reads CASSQSLAARGNTIYF. The DNA is TGCGCCAGCAGCCAATCACTCGCGGCGCGTGGAAACACCATATATTTT.